Listed below are T cell receptor beta chains from one sample, sequenced in a study of response to subunit inactivated influenza vaccine. In TCRdb, the RT-PCR reads were re-called with MiXCR into one record per CDR3 protein. This table has 450,000 to 600,000 distinct CDR3 sequences, approximately 7.2% appearing once. The sequenced sample was PBMCs from blood, obtained less than 30 months after vaccination. These receptors all come from a man aged 45 to 70 who received an inactivated influenza vaccine. CDR3s include the opening cysteine and the closing phenylalanine or tryptophan. The order of the fields is V gene, J gene, D gene, clone size, CDR3 DNA, CDR3 protein. The D gene is left open where the match is weak. Not every row has a clone size; where given, it reads once, few, many or a size class.

>TRBV7-2|TRBJ2-1|TRBD2|many
TGTGCCAGCAGCTTAGCTAGCGGGAGGCCTAATGAGCAGTTCTTC
CASSLASGRPNEQFF
>TRBV4-3|TRBJ2-1|.|many
TGCGCCAGCAGCCTTTACGGGACTGTGGACAATGAGCAGTTCTTC
CASSLYGTVDNEQFF
>TRBV15|TRBJ1-2|.|few
TGTGCCACCAGCGCAGGCGCCTATGGCTACACCTTC
CATSAGAYGYTF
>TRBV7-2|TRBJ1-2|.|many
TGTGCCAGCAGCTTAGGGGACGCCCGATCTGGCTACACCTTC
CASSLGDARSGYTF
>TRBV25-1|TRBJ2-7|.|many
TGTGCCAGCAGTGAATTGTCCAGGTCCTACGAGCAGTACTTC
CASSELSRSYEQYF
>TRBV5-1|TRBJ2-1|TRBD2|few
TGCGCCAGCAGCCGGACTAGCGGGGCCCGTGAGCAGTTCTTC
CASSRTSGAREQFF
>TRBV12-3/TRBV12-4|TRBJ1-4|.|.
TGTGCCAGCAGCCCCGCAGGGCCAACTAATGAAAAACTGTTTTTT
CASSPAGPTNEKLFF
>TRBV4-3|TRBJ2-7|TRBD2|.
TGCGCCAGCAGCGACGGGACTAGCGGTTCCCACGAGCAGTACTTC
CASSDGTSGSHEQYF
>TRBV28|TRBJ2-5|TRBD2|.
TGTGCCAGCAGTCCAACTAGCGGGAGTTATCAAGAGACCCAGTACTTC
CASSPTSGSYQETQYF
>TRBV11-1|TRBJ2-6|TRBD2|few
TGTGCCAGCAGCGAACTAGCGGGGGAATACTCTGGGGCCAACGTCCTGACTTTC
CASSELAGEYSGANVLTF
>TRBV30|TRBJ2-7|TRBD1|few
TGTGCCTGGAGTGGACAGGGATATAACGAGCAGTACTTC
CAWSGQGYNEQYF
>TRBV11-2|TRBJ2-5|TRBD2|few
TGTGCCAGCAGCCCCGGGGGGAGACCGACCCAAGAGACCCAGTACTTC
CASSPGGRPTQETQYF
>TRBV4-3|TRBJ1-4|.|many
TGCGCCAGCAGCCCACGTTCGGACTCCGATAATGAAAAACTGTTTTTT
CASSPRSDSDNEKLFF
>TRBV7-2|TRBJ2-5|.|.
TGTGCCAGCAGCCCGCTGGAAGCCCCGAATAGGCCCCAGTACTTC
CASSPLEAPNRPQYF
>TRBV7-2|TRBJ1-1|.|.
TGTGCCAGCAGCACACGACCGAACACTGAAGCTTTCTTT
CASSTRPNTEAFF